The 32 T cell receptor beta chains below were found in one sample sequenced in a study of human T cells and chemical hapten exposure. One entry per CDR3 protein results from TCRdb running MiXCR on the RACE reads. The sample records 50,000 to 65,000 distinct CDR3 sequences, around 7% being singletons. Time point of the sample: pre-sensitization, week 0. The treatment denotes: therapeutic diphenylcyclopropenone sensitization with weekly scalp DPC. Sequences were derived from whole blood, sampled in connection with sensitization to the hapten diphenylcyclopropenone (DPC). Receptors were obtained from a woman between 25 and 40 years old with alopecia areata. Some clones in this sample may be carry-over from other donors' samples.

This clonotype was recorded a few times. The V and J genes are TRBV7-9 and TRBJ2-7; D call uncertain. This CDR3 region has 15 residues. The V end was cut by 5 bases, the J end by 2 bases, with 16 bases between. Germline loops: CDR1 SEHNR, CDR2 FQNEAQ (reference sequence). This CDR3 reads CASSPGRSNPYEQYF. CDR3 in DNA: TGTGCCAGCAGCCCCGGACGGAGTAATCCCTACGAGCAGTACTTC.

The table lists this clonotype with a few counts. The chain links TRBV5-1 to TRBJ2-2, with D possibly called TRBD1 or TRBD2 (5 bases each). The V and J ends lost 0 bases and 2 bases respectively, with 8 bases between them. The CDR3 runs 15 residues. Per the germline V gene, CDR1 is SGHRS and CDR2 is YFSETQ. The CDR3 DNA is TGCGCCAGCAGCTTGGCGGGGCCTAACACCGGGGAGCTGTTTTTT. Its translation: CASSLAGPNTGELFF. Together with reference TRBV5-1 and TRBJ2-2, the CDR3 gives the full variable domain: KAGVTQTPRYLIKTRGQQVTLSCSPISGHRSVSWYQQTPGQGLQFLFEYFSETQRNKGNFPGRFSGRQFSNSRSEMNVSTLELGDSALYLCASSLAGPNTGELFFGEGSRLTVL.

V usage is TRBV5-6 and J usage is TRBJ2-5, with D tentatively TRBD1 (6 bases). The CDR3 runs to 14 residues. Germline V gives CDR1 SGHDT, CDR2 YYEEEE. Trimming removed 0 bases at V and 6 bases at J, with 12 bases between. The CDR3 bases are TGTGCCAGCAGCTTGGAATATACAGGGAAGACCCAGTACTTC. This sequence encodes CASSLEYTGKTQYF.

This clonotype was counted once. This chain connects TRBV12-3 or TRBV12-4 to TRBJ1-3; TRBD1 is a possible D gene (5 bases). The CDR3 runs 15 residues. The V end was cut by 6 bases, the J end by 0 bases, with 12 bases between. The CDR3 protein is CASRSTGFSGNTIYF. As DNA, the CDR3 is TGTGCCAGCAGATCCACAGGATTCTCTGGAAACACCATATATTTT.

This clonotype was seen at least ten times. The chain recombines TRBV7-9 with TRBJ2-5; 11 positions agree with TRBD2. The V gene's germline CDR1 is SEHNR and CDR2 FQNEAQ (reference sequence). This CDR3 contains 17 residues. Unmatched junction bases numbered 7, after V lost 0 bases and J lost 4 bases. The CDR3 spells CASSLATSGGAVETQYF. DNA of the CDR3: TGTGCCAGCAGCTTAGCAACTAGCGGGGGAGCCGTAGAGACCCAGTACTTC.

This clonotype occurred a few times. The V gene is TRBV7-9, the J gene TRBJ2-1; possibly TRBD2 for D (6 bases). The CDR3 runs 19 residues. Trimming removed 1 base from V and 0 bases from J, with 19 bases in between. In germline, CDR1 is SEHNR, CDR2 FQNEAQ (reference sequence). The CDR3 DNA reads as TGTGCCAGCAGCTTAGTTTACTTTGGGCGGGGAAGCTCCTACAATGAGCAGTTCTTC. Protein: CASSLVYFGRGSSYNEQFF.

J is TRBJ2-2 and V is TRBV2, with 8 bases lining up with TRBD2. V lost 4 bases, J lost 2 bases, and 3 bases stayed unmatched. CDR3 length: 15 amino acids. Germline V gene lookup returns CDR1 SNHLY and CDR2 FYNNEI. As DNA, the CDR3 is TGTGCCAGCAGTGTAGCGGGATACAACACCGGGGAGCTGTTTTTT. Amino acids: CASSVAGYNTGELFF.

This clonotype was observed at least ten times. The rearrangement uses TRBV29-1 and TRBJ2-3, with unresolved D. Trimming stripped 6 bases from V and 0 bases from J, with 10 bases between. CDR3 size: 13 residues. Germline loops: CDR1 SQVTM, CDR2 ANQGSEA. In nucleotides, the CDR3 is TGCAGCGTCGCCGGACCGAGCACAGATACGCAGTATTTT. Protein sequence: CSVAGPSTDTQYF.

This clonotype has ten or more counts. This chain joins TRBV12-3 or TRBV12-4 and TRBJ2-3, with 8 nucleotides matching TRBD1. Germline trimming cut 6 bases from V and 4 bases from J; bases unmatched to any gene: 12. This CDR3 is built from 16 residues. The CDR3 nucleotides read TGTGCCAGCAGCCCCAACAGGGGGGTCCCCGCAGATACGCAGTATTTT. Protein: CASSPNRGVPADTQYF.

In this sample, this clonotype turned up many times. The rearrangement joins TRBV18 to TRBJ2-6; possibly TRBD2 for D (5 bases). V lost 2 bases and J 0 bases, leaving 14 bases between the germline ends. From germline, CDR1 is KGHSH and CDR2 LQKENI. CDR3 size: 18 residues. In DNA form, the CDR3 reads TGTGCCAGCTCACCAAAGAGGGTAACGGTCTCTGGGGCCAACGTCCTGACTTTC. This translates into CASSPKRVTVSGANVLTF.

Ten or more counts support this clonotype. The CDR3 reads CASSFLAPNLDSYSNQPQHF. In nucleotides, the CDR3 is TGTGCCAGCAGCTTCCTCGCACCGAATTTAGACAGTTATAGCAATCAGCCCCAGCATTTT. The J gene is TRBJ1-5, the V gene TRBV7-3; tentatively, D is TRBD1 (5 bases). The CDR3 has 20 amino acids. Trimming took 3 bases from V and 0 from J, leaving 24 bases between them. CDR1 is SGHTA and CDR2 is FQGTGA in the germline V gene.

Many counts were recorded for this clonotype. The chain recombines TRBV7-6 with TRBJ2-1; D gene ambiguous. Trimming stripped 1 base from V and 5 bases from J, with 12 bases between. Germline CDR1 and CDR2: SGHVS and FNYEAQ. The length of the CDR3 is 15 residues. CDR3: CASSLELGGNNEQFF. DNA of the CDR3: TGTGCCAGCAGCTTAGAATTAGGCGGTAACAATGAGCAGTTCTTC.

This clonotype was detected once. This may come from a read error, since a much larger clone is one base off. The chain joins TRBV5-1 to TRBJ1-6; TRBD1 might be the D (5 bases). This CDR3 comprises 14 residues. The germline V and J ends were trimmed by 4 bases and 11 bases, with 16 bases remaining between them. CDR1 and CDR2 from the germline V gene are SGHRS and YFSETQ. This CDR3 is CASSLGDRLAPLHF. DNA of the CDR3: TGCGCCAGCAGCCTGGGGGACCGGTTAGCACCCCTCCACTTT.

This clonotype was seen repeatedly, ten times or more. This chain connects TRBV9 to TRBJ2-2; D remains ambiguous. The V end lost 1 base, the J end lost 4 bases, and 8 bases lay between the germline ends. The CDR3 has 14 amino acids. Germline V CDR1 and CDR2: SGDLS, YYNGEE. CDR3 residues: CASSVPKITGELFF. CDR3 coding DNA: TGTGCCAGCAGCGTACCCAAAATCACCGGGGAGCTGTTTTTT.

This clonotype was observed many times. For the CDR3, the DNA is TGTGCCAGCAGCCAAGAAAAGGGACAGATCTATGGCTACACCTTC. It translates to CASSQEKGQIYGYTF. The chain joins TRBV4-2 to TRBJ1-2, with 7 bases that match TRBD1. CDR1 and CDR2 (germline): LGHNA, YNFKEQ. V lost 0 bases and J lost 4; bases outside the gene matches: 5. The CDR3 length is 15 residues.

This clonotype was detected ten times or more. The chain joins TRBV6-4 to TRBJ1-5; D not resolved. Germline CDR1 reads MRHNA; CDR2 reads SNTAGT. The CDR3 extends over 13 amino acids. Trimming pared 3 bases from V and 5 bases from J, leaving 8 bases between. CDR3 nucleotides: TGTGCCAGCAGTGAGCAGGCTGATCAGCCCCAGCATTTT. This codes for CASSEQADQPQHF.

In this sample, this clonotype turned up a few times. The rearrangement joins TRBV7-9 to TRBJ1-6; 9 positions agree with TRBD1. The V and J ends lost 5 bases and 9 bases, in that order; junction bases with no gene match: 11. CDR3 length: 16 residues. From germline, CDR1 is SEHNR and CDR2 FQNEAQ (reference sequence). This CDR3 is CASSTGTGNVGSPLHF. As DNA, the CDR3 is TGTGCCAGCAGCACCGGGACAGGGAATGTGGGTTCACCCCTCCACTTT.

This sequence joins TRBV5-4 and TRBJ2-4, with a possible D match to TRBD1 (6 bases). The germline gives CDR1 SGHNT, CDR2 YYREEE (reference sequence). The CDR3 extends over 15 amino acids. Trimming cost V 1 base and J 3 bases, with 11 bases left between them. The CDR3 protein is CASSLLGAGKNIQYF. The CDR3, as DNA: TGTGCCAGCAGCTTGTTGGGGGCGGGCAAAAACATTCAGTACTTC.

This clonotype has a count of ten or more. The rearrangement links TRBV10-3 to TRBJ2-1, with unresolved D. V lost 3 bases and J lost 7, with 13 bases in between. Germline V gene lookup returns CDR1 ENHRY and CDR2 SYGVKD. The CDR3 is made up of 14 amino acids. DNA of the CDR3: TGTGCCATCAGTGAAAGGGCGCAAGCGAATGAGCAGTTCTTC. Translation: CAISERAQANEQFF.

This clonotype came up many times. V is TRBV20-1 and J is TRBJ2-3; D is unresolved. In germline, CDR1 is DFQATT, CDR2 SNEGSKA (reference sequence). CDR3 length equals 16 residues. Trimming left V 1 base short and J 2 bases short, with 16 bases between. The CDR3: CSARARGSFYTDTQYF. Here the CDR3 DNA reads TGCAGTGCTAGAGCCCGAGGCTCTTTCTACACAGATACGCAGTATTTT.

There are many counts of this clonotype. This chain joins TRBV2 and TRBJ2-7, with 8 bases aligning to TRBD1. The CDR3 consists of 15 residues. With V trimmed by 5 bases and J by 2 bases, 8 bases remained unmatched. The V gene's germline CDR1 is SNHLY and CDR2 FYNNEI. This chain's CDR3 is CASSLDRGRTYEQYF. The DNA for the CDR3 is TGTGCCAGCAGTCTTGACAGGGGTCGAACCTACGAGCAGTACTTC.

This clonotype was picked up many times. The chain couples TRBV7-8 to TRBJ1-4; D is undetermined. This CDR3 spans 14 amino acids. Germline V gene data show CDR1 as SGHVS and CDR2 as FQNEAQ. Trimming cost V 5 bases and J 2 bases, with 9 bases left between them. The CDR3 here is CASSRRDTNEKLFF. The CDR3, as DNA: TGTGCCAGCAGCCGAAGGGATACTAATGAAAAACTGTTTTTT.

In this sample, this clonotype turned up many times. This chain uses TRBV7-2 with TRBJ2-1; D ambiguous. The CDR3 runs to 13 residues. Deletions cut 4 bases from V and 12 bases from J, with 16 bases between. Germline V lookup: CDR1 SGHTA, CDR2 FQGNSA. The CDR3 loop reads CASSSSRRSVQFF. In DNA form, the CDR3 reads TGTGCCAGCAGCTCTTCTAGGAGAAGCGTGCAGTTCTTC.

In its sample, this clonotype was seen many times. The V gene is TRBV6-1, the J gene TRBJ1-2; the D gene is possibly TRBD1 (6 bases). V lost 5 bases, J lost 4 bases, and 11 bases lay in between. The germline CDR1 and CDR2 sequences are MNHNS and SASEGT. The CDR3 consists of 13 residues. CDR3 sequence (DNA): TGTGCCAGCAGTTTGGACAGTCTCTATGGCTACACCTTC. Residues: CASSLDSLYGYTF.

This clonotype was recorded at least ten times. In nucleotides, the CDR3 is TGCGCCAGCAGCGCCGGACAGACGAACACTGAAGCTTTCTTT. This sequence encodes CASSAGQTNTEAFF. V is TRBV5-1 and J is TRBJ1-1; tentative D call: TRBD1 (6 bases). The germline CDR1 and CDR2 sequences are SGHRS and YFSETQ. V shed 4 bases and J shed 1 base, with 11 bases lying between them. CDR3 length: 14 amino acids.

The rearrangement joins TRBV6-6 to TRBJ1-1; D gene uncertain. The CDR3 has 9 residues. V lost 7 bases and J 3 bases, leaving 0 bases between the germline ends. CDR1 is MNHNY, CDR2 SVGAGI, per germline (reference sequence). This chain's CDR3 is CASNTEAFF. The CDR3 DNA reads as TGTGCCAGCAACACTGAAGCTTTCTTT.

This clonotype was seen ten or more times. V is TRBV13 and J is TRBJ1-1; D perhaps matches TRBD1 (5 bases). CDR1 is PRHDT and CDR2 is FYEKMQ in the germline V gene (reference sequence). This CDR3 has 12 residues. The V gene lost 3 bases and the J gene lost 8 bases, with 10 bases spanning the gap. CDR3 DNA sequence: TGTGCCAGCAGCTTCCCCGGGGCGGAAGCTTTCTTT. It translates to CASSFPGAEAFF.

The rearrangement links TRBV7-2 to TRBJ1-1, with D uncertain. V gave up 4 bases and J gave up 11 bases, with 11 bases separating them. Germline-derived CDR1 and CDR2 are SGHTA and FQGNSA. The CDR3 is made up of 11 amino acids. CDR3 DNA: TGTGCCAGCAGCTATGGTTTGGGGGCTTTCTTT. This translates into CASSYGLGAFF.

This clonotype was detected many times. This rearrangement joins TRBV12-5 to TRBJ1-2; possible D gene TRBD1, 6 bases. V dropped 9 bases and J dropped 8 bases, with 7 bases sitting between them. There are 9 residues in the CDR3. The germline V gene encodes CDR1 LGHNT and CDR2 FRNRAP. CDR3 sequence (DNA): TGTGCTAGACAGGGAGGCTACACCTTC. Amino acid sequence: CARQGGYTF.

This clonotype was counted at least ten times. V and J are TRBV12-3 or TRBV12-4 and TRBJ1-2; weak D call: TRBD1 (5 bases). Trimming left V 1 base short and J 1 base short, with 10 bases between. The CDR3 loop spans 15 amino acids. CDR3 sequence reads: CASSLGDGNNYGYTF. Written as DNA, the CDR3 is TGTGCCAGCAGTTTAGGGGACGGAAATAACTATGGCTACACCTTC.

This clonotype has at least ten counts. CDR3 sequence reads: CASSSQGAGSPLHF. CDR3 DNA sequence: TGTGCCAGCAGTTCACAGGGGGCAGGTTCACCCCTCCACTTT. The chain recombines TRBV12-3 or TRBV12-4 with TRBJ1-6; 9 bases align to TRBD1. V lost 4 bases and J lost 9; bases outside the gene matches: 4. The CDR3 has 14 amino acids.

In this sample, this clonotype turned up many times. CDR3 sequence (DNA): TGTGCCAGCAGCAGCGGGGGGGCCGATGAGCAGTTCTTC. This encodes CASSSGGADEQFF. The J gene is TRBJ2-1, the V gene TRBV2; TRBD2 matches 10 bases. The CDR3 length is 13 residues. Germline V gives CDR1 SNHLY, CDR2 FYNNEI. With V trimmed by 6 bases and J by 8 bases, 4 bases remained unmatched.